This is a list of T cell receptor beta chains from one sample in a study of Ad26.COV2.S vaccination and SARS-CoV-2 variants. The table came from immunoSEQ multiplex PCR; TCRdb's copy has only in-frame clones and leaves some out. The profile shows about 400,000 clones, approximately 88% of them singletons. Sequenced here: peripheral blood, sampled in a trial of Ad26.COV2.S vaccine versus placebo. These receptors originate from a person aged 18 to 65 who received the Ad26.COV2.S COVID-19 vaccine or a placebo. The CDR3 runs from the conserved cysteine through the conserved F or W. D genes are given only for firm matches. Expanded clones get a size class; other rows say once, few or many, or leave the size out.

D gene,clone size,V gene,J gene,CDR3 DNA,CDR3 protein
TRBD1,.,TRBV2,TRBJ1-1,TGTGCCAGCAGTTGGGACAGCCAGAACACTGAAGCTTTCTTT,CASSWDSQNTEAFF
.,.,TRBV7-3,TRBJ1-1,TGTGCCAGCAGCTTTTACGGCCCCACGGGCACTGAAGCTTTCTTT,CASSFYGPTGTEAFF
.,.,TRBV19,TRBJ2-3,TGTGCCAGTCGGCCCGGGGAATTGTCAGATACGCAGTATTTT,CASRPGELSDTQYF
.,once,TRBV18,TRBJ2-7,TGTGCCAGCTCACCACAGGCTGGGGCCTACGAGCAGTACTTC,CASSPQAGAYEQYF
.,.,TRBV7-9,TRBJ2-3,TGTGCCAGCAGCCCGGCGGTTTCGGGACCAAGCACAGATACGCAGTATTTT,CASSPAVSGPSTDTQYF
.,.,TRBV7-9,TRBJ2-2,TGTGCCAGCAGCCTGGGACCCACCGGGGAGCTGTTTTTT,CASSLGPTGELFF
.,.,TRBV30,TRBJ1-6,TGTGCCTGGAGCAATCACAATAATTCACCCCTCCACTTT,CAWSNHNNSPLHF
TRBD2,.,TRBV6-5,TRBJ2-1,TGTGCCAGCAGTTACGCGGCGGGGGTTGGCAATGAGCAGTTCTTC,CASSYAAGVGNEQFF
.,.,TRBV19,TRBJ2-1,TGTGCCAGTAGTGTCACTTCGGGCAATGAGCAGTTCTTC,CASSVTSGNEQFF
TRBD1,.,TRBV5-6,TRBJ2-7,TGTGCCAGCAGCTTTCGACAGGGAAGGGGGACAAACTACGAGCAGTACTTC,CASSFRQGRGTNYEQYF
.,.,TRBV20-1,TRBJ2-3,TGCAGTGCTAGTGCCGGCAGGGAGGCCACAGATACGCAGTATTTT,CSASAGREATDTQYF
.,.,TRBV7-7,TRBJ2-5,TGTGCTAGCAGCTTAGCGCGACACCAGCGGGAGACCCAGTACTTC,CASSLARHQRETQYF
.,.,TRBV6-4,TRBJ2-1,TGTGCCAGCAGCCCCGGGGATGGCGGGGTAAATGAGCAGTTCTTC,CASSPGDGGVNEQFF
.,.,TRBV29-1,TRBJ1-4,TGCAGCGTTGCGTCTGGTCGTGAAAAACTGTTTTTT,CSVASGREKLFF
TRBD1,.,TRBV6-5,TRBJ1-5,TGTGCCAGCAGTTGGGGACAGGGGTTCAATCAGCCCCAGCATTTT,CASSWGQGFNQPQHF
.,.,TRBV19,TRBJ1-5,TGTGCCAGTAAAAGGTACACAGACAATCAGCCCCAGCATTTT,CASKRYTDNQPQHF
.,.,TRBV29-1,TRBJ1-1,TGCAGCGTTAGGCTAGCGGGCACTGAAGCTTTCTTT,CSVRLAGTEAFF
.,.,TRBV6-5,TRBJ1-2,TGTGCCAGCAGTACCCGGGCAGGAGGGGATGGCTACACCTTC,CASSTRAGGDGYTF
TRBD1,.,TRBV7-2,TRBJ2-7,TGTGCCAGCAGCTGGCCGGGACAGGGACCCTACGAGCAGTACTTC,CASSWPGQGPYEQYF
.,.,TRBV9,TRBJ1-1,TGTGCCAGCAGCGTAGGTACGGGGCGCACTGAAGCTTTCTTT,CASSVGTGRTEAFF
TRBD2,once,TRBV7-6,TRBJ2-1,TGTGCCAGCAGCTCAGTAGCGGGGAGGTTCAATGAGCAGTTCTTC,CASSSVAGRFNEQFF
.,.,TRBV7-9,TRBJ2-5,TGTGCCAGCAGCTTAGGGTACGGGGCGGAGACCCAGTACTTC,CASSLGYGAETQYF
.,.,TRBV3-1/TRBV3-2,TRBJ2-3,TGTGCCAGCAGTCAAGCGCGGGGTGGGGCGCAGTATTTT,CASSQARGGAQYF
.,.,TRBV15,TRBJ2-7,TGTGCCACCAGCAGAGCCCGGATGGGAGGTAAAAACGAGCAGTACTTC,CATSRARMGGKNEQYF
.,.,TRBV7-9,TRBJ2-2,TGTGCCAGCAGCTTCAGTGACAGGCCCACCGGGGAGCTGTTTTTT,CASSFSDRPTGELFF
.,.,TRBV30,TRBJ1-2,TGTGCCTGGACAGGGGTAAACTATGGCTACACCTTC,CAWTGVNYGYTF
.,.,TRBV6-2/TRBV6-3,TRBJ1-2,TGTGCCAGCAGTTACTCGAGGGACGGGACCTATGGCTACACCTTC,CASSYSRDGTYGYTF
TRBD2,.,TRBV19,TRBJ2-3,TGTGCCAGTAGTTCGGGACTAGCGGGGGGAGCAGATACGCAGTATTTT,CASSSGLAGGADTQYF
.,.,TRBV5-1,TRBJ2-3,TGCGCCAGCAGCTTGCCTAGCACAGATACGCAGTATTTT,CASSLPSTDTQYF
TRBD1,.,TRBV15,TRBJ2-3,TGTGCCACCAGCAGAGTGCCGACAGGGCTGGGGCGCACAGATACGCAGTATTTT,CATSRVPTGLGRTDTQYF
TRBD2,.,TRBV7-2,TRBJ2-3,TGTGCCAGCAGCATCCGACTAGCGGGGGGGAGGGCAGATACGCAGTATTTT,CASSIRLAGGRADTQYF
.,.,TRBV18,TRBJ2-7,TGTGCCAGCTCCCCCGCAAAGGGCGGGAACGAGCAGTACTTC,CASSPAKGGNEQYF
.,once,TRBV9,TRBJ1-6,TGTGCCAGCAGCGTAGCTTCCGGGTTTCGTTCACCCCTCCACTTT,CASSVASGFRSPLHF
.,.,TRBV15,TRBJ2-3,TGTGCCACCGGGAGAGTCAGGGGGGCAACAGATACGCAGTATTTT,CATGRVRGATDTQYF
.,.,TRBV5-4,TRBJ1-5,TGTGCCAGCAGCTTGGCGCCAGATCAGCCCCAGCATTTT,CASSLAPDQPQHF
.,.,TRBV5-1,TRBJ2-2,TGCGCCAGCAGCTTCGGAGGGGGCTATACCGGGGAGCTGTTTTTT,CASSFGGGYTGELFF
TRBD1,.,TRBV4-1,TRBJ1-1,TGCGCCAGCAGCCAAGCAGGGGGCAACTTTGAAGCTTTCTTT,CASSQAGGNFEAFF
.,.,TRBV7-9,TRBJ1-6,TGTGCCAGCAGCCAAACGGACGCTAATTCACCCCTCCACTTT,CASSQTDANSPLHF
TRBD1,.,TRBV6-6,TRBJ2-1,TGTGCCAGCAGTTACTCAGTGACAGGGGAAAATGAGCAGTTCTTC,CASSYSVTGENEQFF
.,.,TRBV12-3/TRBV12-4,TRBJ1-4,TGTGCCAGCAGTTTGTGGGGTGATGAAAAACTGTTTTTT,CASSLWGDEKLFF
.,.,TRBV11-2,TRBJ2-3,TGTGCCAGCCGTTGGGGCGGAGATACGCAGTATTTT,CASRWGGDTQYF
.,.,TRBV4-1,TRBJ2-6,TGCGCCAGCAGCCAAGATTCGACAGGTTCAAGGGCTGGGGCCAACGTCCTGACTTTC,CASSQDSTGSRAGANVLTF
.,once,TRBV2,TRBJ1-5,TGTGCCAGCAGTGAGGCAGCTAGCAATCAGCCCCAGCATTTT,CASSEAASNQPQHF
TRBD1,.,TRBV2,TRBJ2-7,TGTGCCAGCAGTGAAGAGGGGACAGGGGACGAGCAGTACTTC,CASSEEGTGDEQYF
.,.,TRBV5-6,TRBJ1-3,TGTGCCAGCAGCTTGGTGACCCAGACTGGAAACACCATATATTTT,CASSLVTQTGNTIYF
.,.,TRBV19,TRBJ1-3,TGTGCCAGTAGTATATCGGGGGCCACTGGAAACACCATATATTTT,CASSISGATGNTIYF
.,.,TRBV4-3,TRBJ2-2,TGCGCCAGCAGCCAAGAGGTCGGAGGGAACACCGGGGAGCTGTTTTTT,CASSQEVGGNTGELFF
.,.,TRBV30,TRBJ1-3,TGTGCCTGGAGTGCCGAATCCTTCTCTGGAAACACCATATATTTT,CAWSAESFSGNTIYF
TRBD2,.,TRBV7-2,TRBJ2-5,TGTGCCAGCAGCTTAGTTAGCGGGGCCCTCGGGGAGACCCAGTACTTC,CASSLVSGALGETQYF
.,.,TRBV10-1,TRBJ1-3,TGCGCCAGCAGTGACCCGGCCTCTGGAAACACCATATATTTT,CASSDPASGNTIYF
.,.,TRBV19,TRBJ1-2,TGTGCCAGTAGTATCCGAGGGTCATTGAACTATGGCTACACCTTC,CASSIRGSLNYGYTF
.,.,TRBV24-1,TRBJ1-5,TGTGCCACCAGTGATGCGACAGAGGCGTTAGAGCCCCAGCATTTT,CATSDATEALEPQHF
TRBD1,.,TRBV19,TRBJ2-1,TGTGCCAGTAGTCCCCGGACAGGGGGTGTTTCTGGGAATGAGCAGTTCTTC,CASSPRTGGVSGNEQFF